The present T cell receptor (beta chain) was sequenced within a study of T cells in Graves' hyperthyroidism and ophthalmopathy. From RNA transcripts, TCR beta CDR3 regions were amplified. HTBI primers were the set used in a first-round RT-PCR of the TCR CDR3. TCRdb independently ran MiXCR on the multiplex PCR reads; one entry per CDR3 protein. The sample lists about 610,000 distinct CDR3 sequences, 46% occurring once. Germline V gene data show CDR1 as LNHDA and CDR2 as SQIVND (reference sequence). The CDR3 has 15 amino acids. The ends were cut back, 5 bases at V and 7 bases at J, with 17 bases in the middle. Every diagnosis used clinical symptoms, serum thyroxine and TRAb, thyroid ultrasound and orbital computed tomography.

This receptor was identified in a woman aged 18-35 years with Graves' hyperthyroidism. V is TRBV19 and J is TRBJ2-2, with D possibly being TRBD1 (5 bases). The specimen sequenced was peripheral blood or thyroid tissue (not recorded which). CDR3 sequence: CASSPDRLLSGELFF. DNA of the CDR3: TGTGCCAGTAGTCCCGACAGACTTTTAAGCGGGGAGCTGTTTTTT.